Detailed here is one T cell receptor beta chain. This entry comes from a study of OX40 agonist ivuxolimab in advanced cancers. Assay: immunoSEQ multiplex PCR; the TCRdb copy retains only in-frame clones and omits some. The sample carries around 50,000 clones, over 80% recorded once. The sequence derives from an adult with an advanced solid tumor such as melanoma, head and neck, liver or kidney cancer. The sequencing here drew on CD4+ or CD8+ T cells sorted from blood, taken in a trial of the OX40 agonist ivuxolimab.

DNA for the CDR3: TGTGCCAGCAGCCGGGCGGACAGGGGAACCGGGGAGCTGTTTTTT. This sequence encodes CASSRADRGTGELFF. The chain recombines TRBV11-2 with TRBJ2-2; TRBD1 matches 9 bases. This CDR3 contains 15 residues. V lost 5 bases and J lost 5; bases outside the gene matches: 6. CDR1 is SGHAT and CDR2 is FQNNGV in the germline V gene.